This TCR beta chain was captured in a study of blood T cell repertoires in COVID-19. Across the study: The analysed material was cDNA or gDNA that came from T cells, B-cell-depleted T cells, or PBMCs.

The junction had 8 bases not matched to a gene; V was cut back by 7 bases and J by 11 bases. The germline gives CDR1 MRHNA, CDR2 SNTAGT. The CDR3 spans 12 residues. In the original analysis: Reference gene primer amplification gave nucleated cell count estimates. Here immunoSEQ multiplex PCR was the method, and the copy in TCRdb shows in-frame clones only, minus some. V and J calls and clone size come straight from that table; D and trimming were deduced from the DNA. The profile shows 130,000 or so clones, 88% of them singletons. The material sequenced was peripheral blood. The chain uses TRBV6-4 and TRBJ1-1; 9 bases are a match to TRBD1. This sequence originates from a man aged 45 to 65 with acute or convalescent COVID-19. CDR3 nucleotides: TGTGCCAGCACTGCCGGGACAGGGTTGGCTTTCTTT. It encodes CASTAGTGLAFF.